This T cell receptor (beta chain) was obtained from a study of T-cell reconstitution after alpha-beta-depleted transplantation in children. TCRbeta library construction was performed incorporating unique molecular identifiers. One entry per CDR3 protein results from TCRdb running MiXCR on the PCR reads. The repertoire holds about 980,000 distinct CDR3 sequences, with about 26% as singletons. Study-level results: Where alpha-beta T cells came from about two months after transplant was reportedly several hundred expanded graft clones. Some patients owed their high day-60 TCRbeta diversity to surviving recipient T cells and thymic progenitors. T-cell numbers and diversity, one year after transplant, stemmed largely from T cells that were newly produced.

Points on this clonotype: Its antigen remains unidentified.

V lost 10 bases, J lost 2 bases, and 12 bases lay in between. Germline V gives CDR1 SNHLY, CDR2 FYNNEI. The CDR3 is 13 amino acids. This material consisted of PBMCs, mostly from graft donor cells, taken 360 days after TCRalphabeta/CD19-depleted stem cell transplant. The sequence was collected from a boy less than two years old who had a stem cell transplant for SCID, so the T cells may come from the graft donor. The chain has TRBV2 and TRBJ2-1; D is unresolved. The CDR3 loop is CATRVVTYNEQFF. The CDR3 nucleotides read TGTGCCACCCGGGTCGTTACCTACAATGAGCAGTTCTTC.